A selection of T cell receptor beta chains follows, all from one sample in a study of blood T cell repertoires in COVID-19. Some clones are missing from TCRdb's copy, which holds only in-frame ones; the method was immunoSEQ multiplex PCR. The data contain around 450,000 clones, 85% to 90% of them singletons. Sequencing input: peripheral blood. All receptors come from a woman aged 25 to 39 with acute or convalescent COVID-19. CDR3s include the opening cysteine and the closing phenylalanine or tryptophan. A D gene is named only where the DNA matches it firmly. For some rows the clone size is stated as once, few or many, or as a class when expanded; others skip it.

>NA|TRBJ2-5|TRBV5-1|TRBD1
CASSRGTVDGETQYF
TGCGCCAGCAGCAGGGGGACAGTGGACGGGGAGACCCAGTACTTC
>NA|TRBJ1-2|TRBV30|NA
CAWGRDGGNYGYTF
TGTGCCTGGGGGAGGGACGGGGGGAACTATGGCTACACCTTC
>NA|TRBJ2-1|TRBV27|NA
CASRVSSYNEQFF
TGTGCCAGCAGAGTTAGCTCCTACAATGAGCAGTTCTTC
>NA|TRBJ2-7|TRBV25-1|TRBD1
CASSGGTGWTYEQYF
TGTGCCAGCAGCGGGGGGACAGGGTGGACCTACGAGCAGTACTTC
>NA|TRBJ2-3|TRBV5-1|NA
CASSLTAGSPDTQYF
TGCGCCAGCAGCTTGACCGCGGGGTCCCCAGATACGCAGTATTTT
>NA|TRBJ1-6|TRBV12-5|TRBD1
CASGWTGGWNSPLHF
TGTGCTAGTGGTTGGACAGGGGGCTGGAATTCACCCCTCCACTTT
>NA|TRBJ1-4|TRBV19|NA
CASSIGGLGEKLFF
TGTGCCAGTAGTATAGGGGGCTTGGGAGAAAAACTGTTTTTT
>NA|TRBJ2-7|TRBV19|NA
CASTYDRGFYEQYF
TGTGCCAGCACCTACGACCGGGGGTTCTACGAGCAGTACTTC
>NA|TRBJ2-7|TRBV5-6|NA
CASSARGTLTSYEQYF
TGTGCCAGCAGCGCCCGGGGGACTCTCACCTCCTACGAGCAGTACTTC
>NA|TRBJ2-2|TRBV2|TRBD1
CASTATLNRGNTGELFF
TGTGCCAGCACCGCAACCTTGAACAGGGGAAACACCGGGGAGCTGTTTTTT
>once|TRBJ2-1|TRBV6-5|NA
CASSYRAGTYNEQFF
TGTGCCAGCAGTTACAGGGCAGGGACCTACAATGAGCAGTTCTTC
>NA|TRBJ1-2|TRBV6-5|NA
CASTPTGRGYTF
TGTGCCAGCACCCCGACAGGAAGGGGCTACACCTTC
>once|TRBJ2-4|TRBV5-6|NA
CASSRTGNSNIQYF
TGTGCCAGCAGCCGTACAGGGAACTCAAACATTCAGTACTTC
>NA|TRBJ2-2|TRBV4-1|TRBD2
CASSQGLAGAGELFF
TGCGCCAGCAGCCAGGGACTAGCGGGGGCCGGGGAGCTGTTTTTT
>NA|TRBJ2-3|TRBV9|NA
CASSPLAGRKQTSTDTQYF
TGTGCCAGCAGCCCTTTGGCGGGGCGCAAGCAAACTAGCACAGATACGCAGTATTTT
>NA|TRBJ2-3|TRBV7-8|NA
CASSLMWGPSTDTQYF
TGTGCCAGCAGCTTAATGTGGGGGCCTAGTACAGATACGCAGTATTTT
>NA|TRBJ1-2|TRBV5-1|TRBD1
CASSWGTGPGYTF
TGCGCCAGCAGCTGGGGGACAGGGCCCGGCTACACCTTC
>NA|TRBJ2-2|TRBV18|TRBD1
CASSPGQGRPGELFF
TGTGCCAGCTCACCCGGACAGGGAAGACCCGGGGAGCTGTTTTTT
>NA|TRBJ1-4|TRBV19|NA
CASSQAGETNEKLFF
TGTGCCAGTAGTCAAGCGGGGGAAACTAATGAAAAACTGTTTTTT
>NA|TRBJ2-5|TRBV4-1|TRBD2
CASSPTSGGKQETQYF
TGCGCCAGCAGCCCGACTAGCGGGGGAAAACAAGAGACCCAGTACTTC
>NA|TRBJ2-5|TRBV7-7|NA
CASSFNKAERETQYF
TGTGCCAGCAGCTTTAATAAGGCGGAGCGGGAGACCCAGTACTTC
>NA|TRBJ2-7|TRBV30|NA
CAWSVPPSEQYF
TGTGCCTGGAGTGTACCCCCGAGCGAGCAGTACTTC
>NA|TRBJ1-6|TRBV5-4|NA
CASSFLGANSYNSPLHF
TGTGCCAGCAGCTTTCTAGGCGCCAACTCCTATAATTCACCCCTCCACTTT
>NA|TRBJ1-1|TRBV7-9|NA
CASSVLTVDTEAFF
TGTGCCAGCAGCGTCTTGACAGTTGACACTGAAGCTTTCTTT
>NA|TRBJ1-2|TRBV5-6|NA
CASSTRAGSGGYGYTF
TGTGCCAGCAGCACAAGAGCCGGATCGGGGGGCTATGGCTACACCTTC
>NA|TRBJ1-1|TRBV18|TRBD1
CASSPTGVTEAFF
TGTGCCAGCTCACCTACAGGGGTCACTGAAGCTTTCTTT
>many|TRBJ2-2|TRBV19|NA
CASSGQHANTGELFF
TGTGCCAGTAGCGGACAGCACGCGAACACCGGGGAGCTGTTTTTT
>NA|TRBJ2-2|TRBV9|NA
CASSDSGTLAGELFF
TGTGCCAGCAGCGATTCCGGGACTTTGGCCGGGGAGCTGTTTTTT
>NA|TRBJ2-5|TRBV29-1|NA
CSVGPGETQYF
TGCAGCGTGGGGCCAGGAGAGACCCAGTACTTC
>once|TRBJ2-3|TRBV11-2|NA
CASSFRGRGSTDTQYF
TGTGCCAGCAGCTTTCGTGGGCGGGGTAGCACAGATACGCAGTATTTT
>NA|TRBJ1-3|TRBV27|TRBD1
CASSPQGHRSGNTIYF
TGTGCCAGCAGTCCACAGGGGCATCGGTCTGGAAACACCATATATTTT
>NA|TRBJ1-5|TRBV28|NA
CASSFFAQNIYQPQHF
TGTGCCAGCAGTTTCTTCGCACAAAATATATATCAGCCCCAGCATTTT
>NA|TRBJ2-7|TRBV10-3|NA
CAISESLGGRYEQYF
TGTGCCATCAGTGAGTCTTTGGGGGGGCGGTACGAGCAGTACTTC
>NA|TRBJ1-1|TRBV13|TRBD1
CASSLLTGQGLGNTEAFF
TGTGCCAGCAGCCTTCTAACGGGACAGGGACTGGGGAACACTGAAGCTTTCTTT
>NA|TRBJ2-5|TRBV24-1|TRBD2
CATSGGEGVETQYF
TGTGCCACCAGCGGGGGGGAGGGGGTGGAGACCCAGTACTTC
>NA|TRBJ1-1|TRBV23-1|NA
CASSLGGGQRKAEAFF
TGCGCCAGCAGTCTGGGTGGGGGACAAAGGAAGGCTGAAGCTTTCTTT
>few|TRBJ1-5|TRBV3-1/TRBV3-2|NA
CASSQVGSQPQHF
TGTGCCAGCAGCCAGGTAGGGAGTCAGCCCCAGCATTTT
>NA|TRBJ2-7|TRBV30|NA
CAWSKPRTATYEQYF
TGTGCCTGGAGTAAACCAAGGACAGCAACCTACGAGCAGTACTTC
>NA|TRBJ1-1|TRBV27|NA
CASSLLINTEAFF
TGTGCCAGCAGTTTACTTATTAACACTGAAGCTTTCTTT
>NA|TRBJ2-1|TRBV7-9|NA
CASRSGSVNEQFF
TGTGCCAGCAGATCAGGGTCAGTAAATGAGCAGTTCTTC
>NA|TRBJ2-1|TRBV2|TRBD1
CASSGSTGGDYNEQFF
TGTGCCAGCAGTGGGTCGACAGGGGGCGATTACAATGAGCAGTTCTTC
>NA|TRBJ1-6|TRBV19|TRBD1
CATGQGDSPLHF
TGTGCCACCGGACAGGGAGACTCACCCCTCCACTTT
>NA|TRBJ1-5|TRBV19|NA
CASSIDLSSNQPQHF
TGTGCCAGTAGTATAGATCTGAGTAGCAATCAGCCCCAGCATTTT
>once|TRBJ1-2|TRBV5-1|NA
CASSPERRGNYGYTF
TGCGCCAGCAGCCCGGAACGGCGGGGCAACTATGGCTACACCTTC
>NA|TRBJ2-1|TRBV12-3/TRBV12-4|NA
CASTLRRRNEQFF
TGTGCCAGCACCCTGCGAAGGAGGAATGAGCAGTTCTTC
>NA|TRBJ2-2|TRBV6-6|TRBD1
CASSRTRGSGELFF
TGTGCCAGCAGTCGGACCAGGGGGTCCGGGGAGCTGTTTTTT